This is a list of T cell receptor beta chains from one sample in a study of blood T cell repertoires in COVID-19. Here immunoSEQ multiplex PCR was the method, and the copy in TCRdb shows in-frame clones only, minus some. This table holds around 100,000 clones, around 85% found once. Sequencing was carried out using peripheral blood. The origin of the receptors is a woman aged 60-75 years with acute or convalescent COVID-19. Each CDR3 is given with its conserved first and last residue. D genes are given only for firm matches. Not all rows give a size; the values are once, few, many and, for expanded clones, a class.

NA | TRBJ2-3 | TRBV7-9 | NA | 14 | CASSLGQITDTQYF | TGTGCCAGCAGCCTCGGACAGATCACAGATACGCAGTATTTT
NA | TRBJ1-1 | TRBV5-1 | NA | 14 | CASSPAQSNTEAFF | TGCGCCAGCAGCCCCGCCCAGTCAAACACTGAAGCTTTCTTT
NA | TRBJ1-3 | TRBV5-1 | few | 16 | CASSYEREIAGNTIYF | TGCGCCAGCAGCTACGAAAGGGAGATTGCTGGAAACACCATATATTTT
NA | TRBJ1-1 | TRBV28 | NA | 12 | CASLGANTEAFF | TGTGCCAGCTTAGGGGCAAACACTGAAGCTTTCTTT
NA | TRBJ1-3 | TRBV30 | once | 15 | CAWSVLGSSGNTIYF | TGTGCCTGGAGTGTCCTGGGGAGCTCTGGAAACACCATATATTTT
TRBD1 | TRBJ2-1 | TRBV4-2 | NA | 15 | CASSQNRGPYNEQFF | TGTGCCAGCAGCCAAAACAGGGGGCCCTACAATGAGCAGTTCTTC
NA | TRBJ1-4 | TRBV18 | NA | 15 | CASSPRTATNEKLFF | TGTGCCAGCTCACCACGGACAGCAACTAATGAAAAACTGTTTTTT
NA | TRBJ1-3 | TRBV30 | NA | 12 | CAWSVLGNTIYF | TGTGCCTGGAGTGTACTCGGAAACACCATATATTTT
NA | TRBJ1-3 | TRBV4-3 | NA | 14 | CASSQGTAGNTIYF | TGCGCCAGCAGCCAAGGGACAGCTGGAAACACCATATATTTT
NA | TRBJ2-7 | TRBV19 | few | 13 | CASSIGGALQQYF | TGTGCCAGTAGTATAGGTGGGGCCCTTCAGCAGTACTTC
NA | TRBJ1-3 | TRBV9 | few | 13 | CASSDSSGNTIYF | TGTGCCAGCAGCGACAGCTCTGGAAACACCATATATTTT
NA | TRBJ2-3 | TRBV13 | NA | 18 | CASSQAQLTGNAADTQYF | TGTGCCAGCAGCCAAGCCCAACTCACAGGGAACGCAGCGGATACGCAGTATTTT
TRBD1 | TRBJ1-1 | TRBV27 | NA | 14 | CASTTGGWGTEAFF | TGTGCCAGCACCACAGGGGGTTGGGGCACTGAAGCTTTCTTT
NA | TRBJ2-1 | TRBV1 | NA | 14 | CTSSGLAGDNEQFF | TGCACCAGCAGCGGACTAGCGGGGGACAATGAGCAGTTCTTC
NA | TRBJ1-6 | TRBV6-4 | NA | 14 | CASSQTGSGSPLHF | TGTGCCAGCAGCCAAACAGGGTCGGGTTCACCCCTCCACTTT
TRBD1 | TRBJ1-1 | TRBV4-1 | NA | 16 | CASSQDPGQGFAEAFF | TGCGCCAGCAGCCAAGATCCGGGACAGGGGTTCGCTGAAGCTTTCTTT
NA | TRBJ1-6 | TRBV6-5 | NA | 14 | CASTLEAGVSPLHF | TGTGCCAGCACCCTAGAGGCAGGGGTTTCACCCCTCCACTTT
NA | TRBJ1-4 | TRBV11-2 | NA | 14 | CASSLTRTGKKLFF | TGTGCCAGCAGCCTGACACGCACGGGGAAAAAACTGTTTTTT
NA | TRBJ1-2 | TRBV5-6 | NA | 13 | CASSSPGGAGYTF | TGTGCCAGCAGCTCCCCCGGGGGGGCGGGCTACACCTTC
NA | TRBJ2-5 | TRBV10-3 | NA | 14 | CAISRTSSGETQYF | TGTGCCATCAGTCGAACTAGTTCGGGGGAGACCCAGTACTTC
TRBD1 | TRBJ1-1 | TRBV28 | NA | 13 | CASSFRDREVGFF | TGTGCCAGCAGTTTCCGGGACAGGGAGGTTGGTTTCTTT
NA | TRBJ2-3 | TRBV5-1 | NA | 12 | CASSLAGVPQYF | TGCGCCAGCAGCTTGGCCGGGGTACCGCAGTATTTT
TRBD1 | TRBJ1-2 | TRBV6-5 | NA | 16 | CASSYFQTGGGYGYTF | TGTGCCAGCAGTTACTTCCAAACAGGGGGAGGCTATGGCTACACCTTC
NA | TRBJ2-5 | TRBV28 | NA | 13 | CASSRGGGETQYF | TGTGCCAGCAGTAGGGGGGGCGGTGAGACCCAGTACTTC
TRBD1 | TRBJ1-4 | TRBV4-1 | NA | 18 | CASSPTTGRWGGNEKLFF | TGCGCCAGCAGCCCAACGACAGGGAGGTGGGGCGGTAATGAAAAACTGTTTTTT
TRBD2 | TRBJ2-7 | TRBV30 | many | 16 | CAWKKRLAGGLYEQYF | TGTGCCTGGAAAAAACGACTAGCGGGGGGGCTATACGAGCAGTACTTC
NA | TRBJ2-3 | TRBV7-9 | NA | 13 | CASTSAGTDTQYF | TGTGCCAGCACTAGCGCCGGCACAGATACGCAGTATTTT
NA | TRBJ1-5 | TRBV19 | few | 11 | CAGGINQPQHF | TGTGCCGGGGGGATCAATCAGCCCCAGCATTTT
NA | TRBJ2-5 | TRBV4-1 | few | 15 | CASSLQLGHQETQYF | TGCGCCAGCAGCCTCCAGTTGGGCCACCAAGAGACCCAGTACTTC
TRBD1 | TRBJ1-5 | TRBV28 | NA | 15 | CASSLSQGGSQPQHF | TGTGCCAGCAGTTTATCTCAAGGGGGCAGTCAGCCCCAGCATTTT
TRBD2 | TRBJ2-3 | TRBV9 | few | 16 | CASSPGVAGAGDTQYF | TGTGCCAGCAGCCCTGGGGTAGCGGGGGCGGGAGATACGCAGTATTTT
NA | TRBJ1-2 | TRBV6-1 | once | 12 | CASSDRGYGYTF | TGTGCCAGCAGTGACAGGGGATATGGCTACACCTTC